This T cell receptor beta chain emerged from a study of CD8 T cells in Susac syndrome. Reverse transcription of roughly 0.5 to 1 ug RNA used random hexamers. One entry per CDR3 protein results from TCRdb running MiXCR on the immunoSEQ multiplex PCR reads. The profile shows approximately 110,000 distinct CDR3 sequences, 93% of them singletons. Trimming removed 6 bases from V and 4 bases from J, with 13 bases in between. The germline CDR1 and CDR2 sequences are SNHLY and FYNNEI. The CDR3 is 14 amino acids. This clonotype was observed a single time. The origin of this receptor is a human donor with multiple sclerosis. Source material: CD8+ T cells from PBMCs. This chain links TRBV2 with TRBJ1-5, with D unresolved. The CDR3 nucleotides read TGTGCCAGCAGCCGAAAGGGAAATAATCAGCCCCAGCATTTT. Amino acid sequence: CASSRKGNNQPQHF. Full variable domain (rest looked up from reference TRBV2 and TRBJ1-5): EPEVTQTPSHQVTQMGQEVILRCVPISNHLYFYWYRQILGQKVEFLVSFYNNEISEKSEIFDDQFSVERPDGSNFTLKIRSTKLEDSAMYFCASSRKGNNQPQHFGDGTRLSIL.